The 27 T cell receptor beta chains presented below share a single source sample, sequenced in a study of shared clonotypes between healthy human individuals. Produced via immunoSEQ multiplex PCR; TCRdb's table is partial and in-frame only. Altogether about 2 million clones are present, about 95% being singletons, with the ten largest covering under 0.15%. Source material: naive CD4+ T cells sorted from blood. Subset here: CD45RA+ positively selected. The source is a man aged 18-30 years in good health.

This rearrangement joins TRBV10-3 to TRBJ1-2, with 9 bases lining up with TRBD1. The CDR3 has 14 residues. V lost 2 bases, J lost 4 bases, and 2 bases stayed unmatched. Germline V lookup: CDR1 ENHRY, CDR2 SYGVKD. In nucleotides, the CDR3 is TGTGCCATCAGTGAGGGGGACAGGGCCTATGGCTACACCTTC. This translates into CAISEGDRAYGYTF.

This sequence joins TRBV2 and TRBJ1-6; 11 bases match TRBD1. CDR1 and CDR2 (germline): SNHLY, FYNNEI. The CDR3 runs to 15 residues. With 6 bases clipped from V and 10 bases from J, the junction kept 8 bases outside the gene matches. For the CDR3, the DNA is TGTGCCAGCAGAGCTGGACAGGGGGCTTGGTCACCCCTCCACTTT. Amino acid sequence: CASRAGQGAWSPLHF.

This sequence joins TRBV10-3 and TRBJ2-1; 7 bases line up with TRBD2. V was clipped by 7 bases and J by 9 bases; unmatched bases: 18. This CDR3 is built from 16 residues. CDR1 is ENHRY, CDR2 SYGVKD, per germline. The chain's CDR3 is CAITDRASIREGEQFF. The CDR3 bases are TGTGCCATCACGGACCGAGCTAGCATAAGGGAGGGTGAGCAGTTCTTC.

V is TRBV9 and J is TRBJ2-3; either TRBD1 or TRBD2 may supply D (5 bases each). This CDR3 has 14 amino acids. Looked up from germline, CDR1 is SGDLS and CDR2 is YYNGEE. With 6 bases removed from V and 1 base from J, the gap between germline ends came to 12 bases. In DNA form, the CDR3 reads TGTGCCAGCACCCACCGGGGCGGCACAGATACGCAGTATTTT. This translates into CASTHRGGTDTQYF.

The sample holds one count of this clone. The chain carries TRBV5-1 and TRBJ2-7; 7 bases match TRBD2. Germline values: CDR1 SGHRS, CDR2 YFSETQ. Trimming at V came to 1 base and at J to 1 base, leaving 11 bases not matched to a gene. The CDR3 runs 17 residues. The CDR3 protein is CASSLHPQGGGSYEQYF. The CDR3 bases are TGCGCCAGCAGCTTGCACCCCCAGGGCGGGGGATCCTACGAGCAGTACTTC. Full variable domain (outside the CDR3, taken from reference TRBV5-1 and TRBJ2-7): KAGVTQTPRYLIKTRGQQVTLSCSPISGHRSVSWYQQTPGQGLQFLFEYFSETQRNKGNFPGRFSGRQFSNSRSEMNVSTLELGDSALYLCASSLHPQGGGSYEQYFGPGTRLTVT.

This clone was counted only a few times. Other DNA sequences in the same sample also yield this CDR3. This sequence joins TRBV29-1 and TRBJ2-1; no definite D call. This CDR3 is 12 amino acids long. Deletions cut 4 bases from V and 0 bases from J, with 4 bases between. CDR1 and CDR2 from the germline V gene are SQVTM and ANQGSEA. CDR3 residues: CSVGSSYNEQFF. CDR3 nucleotide sequence: TGCAGCGTTGGGAGCTCCTACAATGAGCAGTTCTTC.

The chain links TRBV5-4 to TRBJ1-2, with D unclear. This CDR3 contains 13 residues. Germline V CDR1 and CDR2: SGHNT, YYREEE (reference sequence). Trimming removed 1 base at V and 4 bases at J, with 8 bases between. The chain's CDR3 is CASSLWQSYGYTF. DNA of the CDR3: TGTGCCAGCAGCTTGTGGCAGAGCTATGGCTACACCTTC.

The CDR3 loop is CASSEALGLAGVEDTQYF. In DNA form, the CDR3 reads TGTGCCAGCAGTGAAGCGCTTGGACTAGCGGGAGTAGAAGATACGCAGTATTTT. V gene TRBV2 combines with J gene TRBJ2-3; TRBD2 agrees at 13 bases. The CDR3 extends over 18 amino acids. CDR1 SNHLY and CDR2 FYNNEI come from the germline V gene. The junction had 8 bases not matched to a gene; V was cut back by 0 bases and J by 5 bases.

This clone was counted ten times or more. The chain combines TRBV27 with TRBJ1-5; D might be TRBD1 (5 bases). The length of the CDR3 is 15 residues. Trimming shortened V by 6 bases and J by 4 bases, and 16 bases separated the two germline ends. The germline V gene has CDR1 MNHEY and CDR2 SMNVEV (reference sequence). The CDR3 is CASRVDGTKNQPQHF. The CDR3, as DNA: TGTGCCAGCAGAGTCGACGGGACGAAGAATCAGCCCCAGCATTTT.

V is TRBV5-6 and J is TRBJ1-6; D is undetermined. The CDR3 has 15 amino acids. Germline CDR1 and CDR2: SGHDT and YYEEEE. Deletions cut 4 bases from V and 6 bases from J, with 14 bases between. The CDR3 spells CASSLRTEPNSPLHF. In DNA form, the CDR3 reads TGTGCCAGCAGCCTGAGGACGGAGCCTAATTCACCCCTCCACTTT. The whole variable domain, remainder taken from reference TRBV5-6 and TRBJ1-6, is DAGVTQSPTHLIKTRGQQVTLRCSPKSGHDTVSWYQQALGQGPQFIFQYYEEEERQRGNFPDRFSGHQFPNYSSELNVNALLLGDSALYLCASSLRTEPNSPLHFGNGTRLTVT.

J is TRBJ2-3 and V is TRBV9; D gene unclear. This CDR3 has 9 residues. Germline CDR1 is SGDLS and CDR2 is YYNGEE. Trimming pared 10 bases from V and 7 bases from J, leaving 7 bases between. CDR3 in DNA: TGTGCCCCGCCTCATACGCAGTATTTT. It codes for CAPPHTQYF.

This sequence joins TRBV5-1 and TRBJ1-4, with D possibly TRBD1 on 6 matching bases. The germline CDR1 and CDR2 sequences are SGHRS and YFSETQ. The CDR3 covers 14 residues. V lost 3 bases and J lost 5, with 11 bases in between. The CDR3 protein is CASSWGQLNEKLFF. The CDR3 DNA reads TGCGCCAGCAGCTGGGGACAACTAAATGAAAAACTGTTTTTT.

Details on this clone: A read error may explain this, as a much larger clone is one base away. CDR3 loop: CASSQGDDSRTVLF. CDR3 bases: TGCGCCAGCAGCCAAGGTGACGATAGCCGGACGGTTCTCTTC. This chain links TRBV4-3 with TRBJ1-2; no definite D call. Germline V gene data show CDR1 as LGHNA and CDR2 as YSLEER. This CDR3 is built from 14 residues.

This chain joins TRBV30 and TRBJ2-1; a possible D gene is TRBD2 (6 bases). The germline CDR1 and CDR2 sequences are GTSNPN and SVGIG (reference sequence). The ends were cut back, 2 bases at V and 0 bases at J, with 20 bases in the middle. CDR3 length: 18 amino acids. The CDR3 DNA sequence: TGTGCCTGGAGTACCTACTGGGGTAGCGGACGCTCCTACAATGAGCAGTTCTTC. Its translation: CAWSTYWGSGRSYNEQFF.

The chain uses TRBV9 and TRBJ2-5; the match to TRBD2 covers 12 bases. After removal of 0 bases from V and 2 bases from J, the junction contained 5 bases not matched to a gene. Germline V gene data show CDR1 as SGDLS and CDR2 as YYNGEE. This CDR3 is built from 17 residues. The CDR3 is CASSVGGLAGGQETQYF. CDR3 nucleotide sequence: TGTGCCAGCAGCGTAGGAGGTCTAGCGGGGGGGCAAGAGACCCAGTACTTC.

This chain connects TRBV18 to TRBJ1-1, with a weak D call TRBD1 (6 bases). The germline V and J ends were trimmed by 5 bases and 1 base, with 14 bases remaining between them. CDR1 and CDR2 (germline): KGHSH, LQKENI. This CDR3 has 15 amino acids. The CDR3 reads CASSGRQGPNTEAFF. CDR3 nucleotides: TGTGCCAGCTCAGGCCGGCAGGGGCCGAACACTGAAGCTTTCTTT.

This chain uses TRBV2 with TRBJ2-1; either TRBD1 or TRBD2 may supply D (5 bases each). This CDR3 has 14 amino acids. V was shortened by 4 bases and J by 12 bases, with 19 bases between the two germline ends. The germline CDR1 and CDR2 sequences are SNHLY and FYNNEI. CDR3 bases: TGTGCCAGCAGTGGTAGGCTAGGGGAGACCGGGCAGTTCTTC. It translates to CASSGRLGETGQFF.

V gene TRBV7-3 combines with J gene TRBJ2-3, with 11 nucleotides matching TRBD2. Trimming took 1 base from V and 6 from J; bases not matched to a gene: 9. This CDR3 region has 17 residues. CDR1 is SGHTA and CDR2 is FQGTGA in the germline V gene. The CDR3 sequence is CASSLKGTGLAADTQYF. CDR3 DNA sequence: TGTGCCAGCAGCTTAAAAGGAACGGGACTAGCGGCTGATACGCAGTATTTT. Supplemented by reference TRBV7-3 and TRBJ2-3, the full variable domain reads GAGVSQTPSNKVTEKGKYVELRCDPISGHTALYWYRQSLGQGPEFLIYFQGTGAADDSGLPNDRFFAVRPEGSVSTLKIQRTERGDSAVYLCASSLKGTGLAADTQYFGPGTRLTVL.

The chain couples TRBV2 to TRBJ1-6, with TRBD1 matching over 9 bases. This CDR3 comprises 14 residues. Germline V gene data show CDR1 as SNHLY and CDR2 as FYNNEI. The J segment lost 7 bases and the V segment lost 10 bases, leaving 8 bases of the junction unmatched. CDR3 DNA: TGTGCCACCCGCCCTGGACAGGGGAATTCACCCCTCCACTTT. Amino acids: CATRPGQGNSPLHF.

The V call is TRBV6-6, the J call TRBJ2-7; 10 bases line up with TRBD1. Germline values: CDR1 MNHNY, CDR2 SVGAGI (reference sequence). The CDR3 is made up of 14 amino acids. Trimming cost V 2 bases and J 7 bases; bases outside gene matches: 5. The CDR3 reads CASSYPGTGEEQYF. CDR3 nucleotide sequence: TGTGCCAGCAGTTACCCCGGGACAGGGGAAGAGCAGTACTTC.

DNA for the CDR3: TGTGCCTGGAGTTTGTCTAGCGGGATATTCTTC. It encodes CAWSLSSGIFF. This chain uses TRBV30 with TRBJ2-1; 9 bases fit TRBD2. The V segment lost 2 bases and the J segment 16 bases; nucleotides outside the gene matches: 6. The CDR3 length is 11 residues. Germline CDR1 GTSNPN, CDR2 SVGIG (reference sequence).

The chain uses TRBV10-1 and TRBJ1-5; maybe TRBD1 (6 bases). This CDR3 is 19 amino acids long. Germline CDR1 WNHNN, CDR2 SYGVQD (reference sequence). The V end lost 6 bases, the J end lost 4 bases, and 28 bases lay between the germline ends. The CDR3 DNA follows: TGCGCCAGCAGCCCAGGAACGTATATAGCAGGGGAGGGGAATCAGCCCCAGCATTTT. Its translation: CASSPGTYIAGEGNQPQHF.

The V and J genes are TRBV7-9 and TRBJ2-7; tentatively, D is TRBD2 (5 bases). Germline CDR1 and CDR2: SEHNR and FQNEAQ (reference sequence). V was cut by 1 base and J by 6 bases, with 16 bases left in between. The CDR3 is made up of 15 amino acids. Here the CDR3 DNA reads TGTGCCAGCAGCTTAGGTTCCGGGGTGGACGGCGAGCAGTACTTC. Translating gives CASSLGSGVDGEQYF. The full variable domain, rest sourced from reference TRBV7-9 and TRBJ2-7, is DTGVSQNPRHKITKRGQNVTFRCDPISEHNRLYWYRQTLGQGPEFLTYFQNEAQLEKSRLLSDRFSAERPKGSFSTLEIQRTEQGDSAMYLCASSLGSGVDGEQYFGPGTRLTVT.

V gene TRBV5-1 combines with J gene TRBJ2-3; weak D call: TRBD2 (5 bases). Germline CDR1 reads SGHRS; CDR2 reads YFSETQ. V was trimmed by 0 bases and J by 2 bases, leaving 10 bases between them. The CDR3 is made up of 15 amino acids. The CDR3 bases are TGCGCCAGCAGCTTGGATGGACTGGACACAGATACGCAGTATTTT. It specifies CASSLDGLDTDTQYF.

On this clone itself: The same CDR3 also results from other DNA sequences found in this sample. The chain combines TRBV5-1 with TRBJ2-2; TRBD1 might be the D (5 bases). The V gene's germline CDR1 is SGHRS and CDR2 YFSETQ. V lost 3 bases and J lost 1, with 7 bases in between. The CDR3 has 14 amino acids. The CDR3 coding sequence is TGCGCCAGCAGCTCAACAGGGAACACCGGGGAGCTGTTTTTT. This codes for CASSSTGNTGELFF.

The J gene is TRBJ2-4, the V gene TRBV2, with D perhaps matching TRBD2 (5 bases). The CDR3 length is 14 residues. V was trimmed by 7 bases and J by 1 base, leaving 11 bases between them. In germline, CDR1 is SNHLY, CDR2 FYNNEI. The CDR3 loop is CASKREGAKNIQYF. The DNA of the CDR3 is TGTGCCAGCAAGAGGGAAGGGGCCAAAAACATTCAGTACTTC.

Concerning this clone: This may be a read error, as it is one base from a much larger clone. The chain couples TRBV28 to TRBJ1-1; D is unresolved. V shed 6 bases and J shed 0 bases, with 8 bases lying between them. Germline V gene sequence: CDR1 MDHEN, CDR2 SYDVKM. This CDR3 contains 13 residues. The CDR3 sequence is CASSPGLNTEAFF. The CDR3 nucleotides read TGTGCCAGCAGCCCCGGACTGAACACTGAAGCTTTCTTT.